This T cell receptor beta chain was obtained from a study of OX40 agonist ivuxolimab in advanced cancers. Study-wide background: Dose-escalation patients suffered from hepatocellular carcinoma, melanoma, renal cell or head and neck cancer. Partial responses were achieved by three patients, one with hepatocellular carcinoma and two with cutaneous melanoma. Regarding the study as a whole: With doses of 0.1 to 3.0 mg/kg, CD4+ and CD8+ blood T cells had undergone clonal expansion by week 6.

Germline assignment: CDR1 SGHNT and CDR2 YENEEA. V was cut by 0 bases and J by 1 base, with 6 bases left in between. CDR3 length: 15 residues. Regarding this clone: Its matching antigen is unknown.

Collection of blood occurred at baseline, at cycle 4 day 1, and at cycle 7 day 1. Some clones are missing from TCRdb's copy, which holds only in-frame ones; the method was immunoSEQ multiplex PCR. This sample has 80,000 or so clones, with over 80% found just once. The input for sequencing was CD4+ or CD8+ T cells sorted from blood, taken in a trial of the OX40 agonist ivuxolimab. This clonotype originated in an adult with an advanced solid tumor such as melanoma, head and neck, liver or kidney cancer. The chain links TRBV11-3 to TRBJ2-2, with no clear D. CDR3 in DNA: TGTGCCAGCAGCTTAGAGAACTGGAACACCGGGGAGCTGTTTTTT. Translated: CASSLENWNTGELFF.